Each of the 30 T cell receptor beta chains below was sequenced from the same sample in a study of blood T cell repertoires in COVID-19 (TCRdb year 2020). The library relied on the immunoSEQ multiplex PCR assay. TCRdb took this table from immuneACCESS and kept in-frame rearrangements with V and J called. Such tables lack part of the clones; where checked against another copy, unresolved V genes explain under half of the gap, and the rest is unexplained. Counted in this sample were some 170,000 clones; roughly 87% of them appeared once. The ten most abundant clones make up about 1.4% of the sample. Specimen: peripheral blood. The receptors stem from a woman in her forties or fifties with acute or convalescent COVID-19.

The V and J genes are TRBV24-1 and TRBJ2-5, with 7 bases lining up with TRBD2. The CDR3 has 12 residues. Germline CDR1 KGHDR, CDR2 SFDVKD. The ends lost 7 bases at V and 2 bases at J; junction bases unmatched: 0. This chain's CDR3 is CATSGGQETQYF. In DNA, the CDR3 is TGTGCCACCAGCGGGGGGCAAGAGACCCAGTACTTC.

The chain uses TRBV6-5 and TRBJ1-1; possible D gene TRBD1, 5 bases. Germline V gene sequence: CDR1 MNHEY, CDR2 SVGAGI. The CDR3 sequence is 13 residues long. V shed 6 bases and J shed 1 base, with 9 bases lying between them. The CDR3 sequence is CASRYQGNTEAFF. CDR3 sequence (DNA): TGTGCCAGCAGATATCAGGGGAACACTGAAGCTTTCTTT.

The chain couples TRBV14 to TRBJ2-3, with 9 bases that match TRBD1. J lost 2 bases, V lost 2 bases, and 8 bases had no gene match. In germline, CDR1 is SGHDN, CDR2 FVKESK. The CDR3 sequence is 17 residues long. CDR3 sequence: CASSQRTGVSATDTQYF. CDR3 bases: TGTGCCAGCAGCCAACGGACAGGGGTCAGTGCCACAGATACGCAGTATTTT.

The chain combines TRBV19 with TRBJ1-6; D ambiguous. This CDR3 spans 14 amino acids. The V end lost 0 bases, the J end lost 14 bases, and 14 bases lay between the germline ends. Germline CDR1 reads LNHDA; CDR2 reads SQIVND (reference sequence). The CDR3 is CASSIDPRREALHF. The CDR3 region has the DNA TGTGCCAGTAGTATAGATCCCCGGAGAGAGGCCCTCCACTTT. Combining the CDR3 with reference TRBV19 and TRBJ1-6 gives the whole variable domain DGGITQSPKYLFRKEGQNVTLSCEQNLNHDAMYWYRQDPGQGLRLIYYSQIVNDFQKGDIAEGYSVSREKKESFPLTVTSAQKNPTAFYLCASSIDPRREALHFGNGTRLTVT.

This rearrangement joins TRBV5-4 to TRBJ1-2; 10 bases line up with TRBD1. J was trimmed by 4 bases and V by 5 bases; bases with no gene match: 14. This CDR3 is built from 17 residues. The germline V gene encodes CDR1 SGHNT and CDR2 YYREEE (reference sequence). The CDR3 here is CASSLMGSGQGTYGYTF. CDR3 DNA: TGTGCCAGCAGTCTTATGGGGTCGGGACAGGGGACCTATGGCTACACCTTC.

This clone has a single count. In nucleotides, the CDR3 is TGTGCCAGCAGCTCCAGGGGGCGCATTACCATGAACACTGAAGCTTTCTTT. Translation gives CASSSRGRITMNTEAFF. The chain couples TRBV5-6 to TRBJ1-1, with 8 bases aligning to TRBD1. Germline lookup yields CDR1 SGHDT and CDR2 YYEEEE. The CDR3 spans 17 residues. V was clipped by 3 bases and J by 0 bases; unmatched bases: 10.

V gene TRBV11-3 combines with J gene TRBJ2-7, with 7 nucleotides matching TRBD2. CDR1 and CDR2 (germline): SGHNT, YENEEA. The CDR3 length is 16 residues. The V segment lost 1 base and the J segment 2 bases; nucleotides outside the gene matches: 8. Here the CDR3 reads CASSLAFMSGAYEQYF. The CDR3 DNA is TGTGCCAGCAGCTTAGCCTTTATGAGCGGGGCCTACGAGCAGTACTTC.

The CDR3 loop reads CASSVNQGPGELFF. CDR3 nucleotides: TGTGCCAGCAGCGTAAATCAGGGCCCCGGGGAGCTGTTTTTT. The J gene is TRBJ2-2, the V gene TRBV9, with D maybe TRBD1 (5 bases). In germline, CDR1 is SGDLS, CDR2 YYNGEE. This CDR3 is 14 amino acids long. The V and J ends lost 1 base and 6 bases respectively, with 10 bases between them. Full variable domain (missing parts from reference TRBV9 and TRBJ2-2): DSGVTQTPKHLITATGQRVTLRCSPRSGDLSVYWYQQSLDQGLQFLIQYYNGEERAKGNILERFSAQQFPDLHSELNLSSLELGDSALYFCASSVNQGPGELFFGEGSRLTVL.

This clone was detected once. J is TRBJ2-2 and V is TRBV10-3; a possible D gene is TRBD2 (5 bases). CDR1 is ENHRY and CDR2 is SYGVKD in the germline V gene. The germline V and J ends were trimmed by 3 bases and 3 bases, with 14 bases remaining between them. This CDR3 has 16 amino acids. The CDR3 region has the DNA TGTGCCATCAGTGACCCTTTCTTCGGGGACACCGGGGAGCTGTTTTTT. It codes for CAISDPFFGDTGELFF.

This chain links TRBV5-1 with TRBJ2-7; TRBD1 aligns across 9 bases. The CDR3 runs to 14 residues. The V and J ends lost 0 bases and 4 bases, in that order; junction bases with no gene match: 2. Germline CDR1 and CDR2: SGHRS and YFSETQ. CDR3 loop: CASSLGTGVYEQYF. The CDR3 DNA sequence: TGCGCCAGCAGCTTGGGGACAGGGGTGTACGAGCAGTACTTC.

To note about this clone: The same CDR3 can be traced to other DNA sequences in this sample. The CDR3 coding sequence is TGTGCCAGCAGCTTGGGCGGAAACTATGGCTACACCTTC. Translating gives CASSLGGNYGYTF. The chain is built from TRBV5-4 and TRBJ1-2, with D unclear. CDR3 size: 13 residues. Trimming left V 0 bases short and J 2 bases short, with 5 bases between. Per germline, CDR1 SGHNT and CDR2 YYREEE (reference sequence).

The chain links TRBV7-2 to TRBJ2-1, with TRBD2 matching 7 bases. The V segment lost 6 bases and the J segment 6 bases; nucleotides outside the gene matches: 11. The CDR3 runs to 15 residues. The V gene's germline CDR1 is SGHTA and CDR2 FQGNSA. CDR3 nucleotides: TGTGCCAGCAGTGGGTGGGAGGGCCGGAGCAATGAGCAGTTCTTC. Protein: CASSGWEGRSNEQFF.

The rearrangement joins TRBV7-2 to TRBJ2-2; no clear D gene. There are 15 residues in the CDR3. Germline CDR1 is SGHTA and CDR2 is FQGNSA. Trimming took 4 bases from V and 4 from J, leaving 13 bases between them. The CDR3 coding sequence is TGTGCCAGCAGCTCCCAATACCAGATCACCGGGGAGCTGTTTTTT. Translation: CASSSQYQITGELFF.

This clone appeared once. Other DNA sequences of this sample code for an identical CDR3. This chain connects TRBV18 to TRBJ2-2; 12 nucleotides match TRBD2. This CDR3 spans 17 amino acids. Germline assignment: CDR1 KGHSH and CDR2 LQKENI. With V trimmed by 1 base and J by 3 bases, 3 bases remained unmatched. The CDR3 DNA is TGTGCCAGCTCACCACTTAGGACTAGCGGGGACACCGGGGAGCTGTTTTTT. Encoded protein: CASSPLRTSGDTGELFF.

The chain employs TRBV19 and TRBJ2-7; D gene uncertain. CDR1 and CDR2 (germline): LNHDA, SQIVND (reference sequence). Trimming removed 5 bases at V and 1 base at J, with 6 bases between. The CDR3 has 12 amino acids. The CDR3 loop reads CASSGRSYEQYF. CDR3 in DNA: TGTGCCAGTAGTGGCAGGTCCTACGAGCAGTACTTC.

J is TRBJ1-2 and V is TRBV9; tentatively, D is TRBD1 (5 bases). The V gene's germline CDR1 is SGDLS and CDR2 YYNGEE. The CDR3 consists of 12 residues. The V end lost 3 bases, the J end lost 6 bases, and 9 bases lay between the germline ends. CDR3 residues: CASSGVGDGYTF. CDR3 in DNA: TGTGCCAGCAGCGGAGTAGGGGATGGCTACACCTTC.

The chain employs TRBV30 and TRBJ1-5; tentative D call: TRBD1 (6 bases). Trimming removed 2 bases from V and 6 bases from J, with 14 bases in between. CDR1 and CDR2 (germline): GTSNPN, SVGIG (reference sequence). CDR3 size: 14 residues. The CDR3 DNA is TGTGCCTGGAGTCGGCAGGGGCGAGGTCAGCCCCAGCATTTT. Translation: CAWSRQGRGQPQHF.

The CDR3 is CASSEKLVNSNTEAFF. DNA of the CDR3: TGCGCCAGCAGTGAAAAGTTAGTCAATTCGAACACTGAAGCTTTCTTT. This sequence joins TRBV10-1 and TRBJ1-1; D is unclear. The CDR3 spans 16 residues. The V and J ends lost 3 bases and 1 base respectively, with 15 bases between them. CDR1 and CDR2 from the germline V gene are WNHNN and SYGVQD (reference sequence).

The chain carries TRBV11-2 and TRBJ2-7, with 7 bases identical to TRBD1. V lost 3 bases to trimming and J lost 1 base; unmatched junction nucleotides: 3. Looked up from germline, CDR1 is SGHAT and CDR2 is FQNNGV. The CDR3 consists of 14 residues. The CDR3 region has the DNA TGTGCCAGCAGCTTGACAGGGAATTCCTACGAGCAGTACTTC. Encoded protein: CASSLTGNSYEQYF.

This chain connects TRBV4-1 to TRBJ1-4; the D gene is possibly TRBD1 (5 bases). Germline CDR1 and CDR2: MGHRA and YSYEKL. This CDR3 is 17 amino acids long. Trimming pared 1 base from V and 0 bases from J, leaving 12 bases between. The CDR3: CASSQGPSGTTNEKLFF. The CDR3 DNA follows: TGCGCCAGCAGCCAAGGCCCCTCAGGGACAACTAATGAAAAACTGTTTTTT.

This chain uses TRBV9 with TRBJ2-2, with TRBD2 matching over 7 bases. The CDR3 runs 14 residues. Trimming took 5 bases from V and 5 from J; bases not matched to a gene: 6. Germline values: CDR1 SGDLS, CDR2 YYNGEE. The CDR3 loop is CASSEREVTGELFF. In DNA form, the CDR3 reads TGTGCCAGCAGTGAACGGGAGGTGACCGGGGAGCTGTTTTTT. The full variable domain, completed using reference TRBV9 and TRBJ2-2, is DSGVTQTPKHLITATGQRVTLRCSPRSGDLSVYWYQQSLDQGLQFLIQYYNGEERAKGNILERFSAQQFPDLHSELNLSSLELGDSALYFCASSEREVTGELFFGEGSRLTVL.

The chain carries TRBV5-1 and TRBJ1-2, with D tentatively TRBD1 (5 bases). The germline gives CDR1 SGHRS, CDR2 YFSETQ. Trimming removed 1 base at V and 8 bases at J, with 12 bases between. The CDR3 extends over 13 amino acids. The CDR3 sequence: CASSLTPGEGYTF. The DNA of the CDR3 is TGCGCCAGCAGCTTGACCCCGGGGGAGGGCTACACCTTC.

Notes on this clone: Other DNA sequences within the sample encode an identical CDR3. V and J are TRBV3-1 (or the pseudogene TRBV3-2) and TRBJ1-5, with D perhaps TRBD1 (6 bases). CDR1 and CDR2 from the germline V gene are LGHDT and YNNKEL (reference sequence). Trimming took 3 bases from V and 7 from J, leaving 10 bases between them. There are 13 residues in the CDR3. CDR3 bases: TGTGCCAGCAGCCAGGGGGCAGGACAGCCCCAGCATTTT. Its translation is CASSQGAGQPQHF.

The DNA of the CDR3 is TGTGCCAGCAGTGACTCTACAGGAACCAATCAGCCCCAGCATTTT. Its translation: CASSDSTGTNQPQHF. The chain recombines TRBV7-9 with TRBJ1-5; maybe TRBD1 (5 bases). The CDR3 loop spans 15 amino acids. Trimming took off 6 bases at V and 3 bases at J, with 15 bases between the two ends. CDR1 and CDR2 from the germline V gene are SEHNR and FQNEAQ (reference sequence).

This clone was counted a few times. The CDR3 region has the DNA TGTGCCAGCTCCGATGGGAGCGATAGCAATCAGCCCCAGCATTTT. Its translation is CASSDGSDSNQPQHF. This chain connects TRBV2 to TRBJ1-5; D is unresolved. The CDR3 is made up of 15 amino acids. Germline V gene data show CDR1 as SNHLY and CDR2 as FYNNEI. The ends were cut back, 8 bases at V and 0 bases at J, with 14 bases in the middle.

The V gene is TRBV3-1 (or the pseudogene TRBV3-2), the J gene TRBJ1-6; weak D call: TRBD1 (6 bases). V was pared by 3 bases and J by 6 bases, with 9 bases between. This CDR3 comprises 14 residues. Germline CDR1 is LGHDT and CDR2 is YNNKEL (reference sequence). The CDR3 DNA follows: TGTGCCAGCAGCCAGACAGGCGGTAATTCACCCCTCCACTTT. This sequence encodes CASSQTGGNSPLHF.

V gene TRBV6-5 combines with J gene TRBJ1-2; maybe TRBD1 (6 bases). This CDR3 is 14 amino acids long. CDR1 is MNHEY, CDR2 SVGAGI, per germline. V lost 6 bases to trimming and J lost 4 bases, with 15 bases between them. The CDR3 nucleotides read TGTGCCAGCAGCCTCGGACAGACGTTCTATGGCTACACCTTC. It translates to CASSLGQTFYGYTF.

CDR3 nucleotides: TGTGCCAGCAGTTACGTAGGGGCAGGGGGAACTGAAGCTTTCTTT. The encoded protein is CASSYVGAGGTEAFF. The genes are TRBV6-5 and TRBJ1-1; 7 nucleotides match TRBD1. The CDR3 is made up of 15 amino acids. CDR1 is MNHEY, CDR2 SVGAGI, per germline. After removal of 2 bases from V and 5 bases from J, the junction contained 8 bases not matched to a gene.

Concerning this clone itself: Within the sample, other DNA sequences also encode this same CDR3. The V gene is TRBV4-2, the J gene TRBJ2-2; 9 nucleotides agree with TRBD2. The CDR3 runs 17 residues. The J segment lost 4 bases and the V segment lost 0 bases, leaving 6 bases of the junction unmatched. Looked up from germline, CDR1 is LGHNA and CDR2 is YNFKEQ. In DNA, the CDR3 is TGTGCCAGCAGCCAAGAAGTCCTAGCGGGGCGCACCGGGGAGCTGTTTTTT. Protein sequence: CASSQEVLAGRTGELFF.

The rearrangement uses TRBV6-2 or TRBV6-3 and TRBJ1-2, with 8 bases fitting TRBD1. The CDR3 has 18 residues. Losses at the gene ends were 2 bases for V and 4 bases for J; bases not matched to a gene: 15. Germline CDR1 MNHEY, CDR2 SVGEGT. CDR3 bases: TGTGCCAGCAGTTACCGTTACTTGCCAGGGGGCGAGGGCTATGGCTACACCTTC. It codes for CASSYRYLPGGEGYGYTF.